This entry is about one TCR beta chain. V lost 2 bases to trimming and J lost 8 bases; unmatched junction nucleotides: 6. The CDR3 has 15 residues. The germline CDR1 and CDR2 sequences are SGHTA and FQGNSA. The data derive from a study of blood T cell repertoires in COVID-19. Whole-study context: The analysed material was cDNA or gDNA that came from T cells, B-cell-depleted T cells, or PBMCs.

This table comes from immunoSEQ multiplex PCR, and its TCRdb copy is limited to in-frame clones, with some not included. The sample yields 100,000 to 150,000 clones, almost 70% seen once. This rearrangement joins TRBV7-2 to TRBJ1-6; 7 bases are a match to TRBD1. Sequencing was carried out using peripheral blood. This TCR was recovered from a woman aged 70 to 79 with acute or convalescent COVID-19. This chain's CDR3 is CASSLHGQVYSPLHF. In nucleotides, the CDR3 is TGTGCCAGCAGCTTACACGGACAGGTCTATTCACCCCTCCACTTT.